This TCR beta chain was retrieved from a study of blood T cell repertoires in COVID-19. Overall study context: From the United States, Italy and Spain came samples of acute and convalescent COVID-19.

In the source study's methods: Estimation of nucleated cell counts was performed using reference gene primer amplification. TCRdb's copy holds only in-frame clones and misses some; the assay was immunoSEQ multiplex PCR. That table is the source of V, J and clone size, and D and trimming were worked out from the DNA. This table holds approximately 82,000 clones, more than 70% found once. Sample: peripheral blood. This sequence was found in a woman in her fifties or sixties with acute or convalescent COVID-19.

The CDR3 DNA reads TGTGCCAGCAGCTTGGCCGTCGCAGGGGCCGCTCTGAACACTGAAGCTTTCTTT. It encodes CASSLAVAGAALNTEAFF. The chain joins TRBV5-4 to TRBJ1-1, with D maybe TRBD1 (6 bases). Trimming shortened V by 0 bases and J by 0 bases, and 18 bases separated the two germline ends. This CDR3 is built from 18 residues. Germline V gives CDR1 SGHNT, CDR2 YYREEE (reference sequence).